This T cell receptor beta chain is drawn from a study of blood T cell repertoires in COVID-19. Study-wide background: The United States, Italy and Spain were the sources of the acute and convalescent COVID-19 samples. PBMCs, B-cell-depleted T cells, or T cells provided the cDNA or gDNA that made up the material.

Methods used by the authors: Amplification with reference gene primers provided the estimates of nucleated cell counts. Profiled with immunoSEQ multiplex PCR; TCRdb holds only in-frame clones, not every one. V, J and clone size are those of that table, while D and trimming were read from the DNA. This table holds tens of thousands of clones, roughly 73% found once. This CDR3 comprises 16 residues. Deletions cut 6 bases from V and 2 bases from J, with 16 bases between. Germline CDR1 SSHAT, CDR2 FNYEAQ (reference sequence). Sequencing input: peripheral blood. This receptor was taken from a human donor in a cohort sampled during active COVID-19. The J gene is TRBJ2-2, the V gene TRBV7-7, with TRBD2 as a possible D gene (6 bases). CDR3 coding DNA: TGTGCCAGCAGGCCCTGGGAAGCGGGTAACACCGGGGAGCTGTTTTTT. The encoded protein is CASRPWEAGNTGELFF.